This is a list of T cell receptor beta chains from one sample in a study of patients and donors after allogeneic stem cell transplantation. From the RT-PCR reads, TCRdb called clonotypes with MiXCR, one entry per CDR3 protein. In the table there are about 87,000 distinct CDR3 sequences, less than 5% of which are singletons. The sequenced material came from blood, either unsorted or a sorted T cell fraction (not recorded which). These receptors were obtained from a human donor who was either an allogeneic HSCT recipient or a stem cell or donor lymphocyte infusion donor (not recorded which). It is not recorded whose cells these are; they may come from a transplant donor. Both conserved end residues are part of each CDR3. D genes are given only for firm matches. Size values are once, few and many counts, or a class for expanded clones, and some rows have none.

TRBD2,TRBV20-1,many,TRBJ2-1,15,TGCAGTGCTGGGACTAGCGGGAGGGCCAGTCGGTCGCAGTTCTTC,CSAGTSGRASRSQFF
.,TRBV11-1,many,TRBJ2-7,14,TGTGCCAGCAGCACCCAGCAGGGGCTCGGAGAGCAGTACTTC,CASSTQQGLGEQYF
.,TRBV28,few,TRBJ2-4,20,TGTGCCAGCAGTTTATGGGGTTGGGGACCCCTTAGGGGGTCCAAAAACATTCAGTACTTC,CASSLWGWGPLRGSKNIQYF
.,TRBV4-1,.,TRBJ2-5,14,TGCGCCAGCAGCCAAGCGATGCGACAAGAGACCCAGTACTTC,CASSQAMRQETQYF
TRBD1,TRBV18,many,TRBJ1-5,14,TGTGCCAGCTCACCGGCCGACAGGGGCCAGCCCCAGCATTTT,CASSPADRGQPQHF
TRBD1,TRBV20-1,few,TRBJ2-2,14,TGCAGTGCTGAGACAGGGTCAAACACCGGGGAGCTGTTTTTT,CSAETGSNTGELFF
.,TRBV20-1,many,TRBJ2-5,14,TGCAGTGCTAGGGGGGGGCCGATCCAAGAGACCCAGTACTTC,CSARGGPIQETQYF
TRBD1,TRBV19,.,TRBJ2-7,15,TGTGCCAGTAGCAATGCAGGACAGGGGCCCTACGAGCAGTACTTC,CASSNAGQGPYEQYF
.,TRBV3-1,many,TRBJ1-4,12,TGTGCCAGCAGCCAAAATGAGGAAAAACTGTTTTTT,CASSQNEEKLFF
.,TRBV10-3,many,TRBJ2-1,12,TGTGCCATCAGTGGCACTAGTCCTGAGCAGTTCTTC,CAISGTSPEQFF
.,TRBV7-2,many,TRBJ2-2,15,TGTGCCAGCAGCTTGGGGGCAGGGAACACCGGGGAGCTGTTTTTT,CASSLGAGNTGELFF
TRBD2,TRBV19,few,TRBJ2-3,16,TGTGCCAGTAATCCGGGGGGGGGCGGCAGCACAGATACGCAGTATTTT,CASNPGGGGSTDTQYF
.,TRBV4-1,many,TRBJ2-7,14,TGCGCCAGCAGCCAAGAGGTAGTAGCGAGGGAGCAGTACTTC,CASSQEVVAREQYF
.,TRBV7-9,many,TRBJ2-5,14,TGTGCCAGCAGCCCGGGGGCGGCTCAAGAGACCCAGTACTTC,CASSPGAAQETQYF
.,TRBV12-3/TRBV12-4,many,TRBJ1-5,14,TGTGCCAGCAAATTTTGGGAGGCCGATCAGCCCCAGCATTTT,CASKFWEADQPQHF
.,TRBV5-1,many,TRBJ1-1,14,TGCGCCAGCAGCTTAGGAGGGGCCGAGCCCGATGCTTTCTTT,CASSLGGAEPDAFF
.,TRBV2,many,TRBJ2-3,14,TGTGCCAGCACCCAGAGCCTGGGCACAGATACGCAGTATTTT,CASTQSLGTDTQYF
.,TRBV6-5,.,TRBJ2-2,14,TGTGCCAGCAGTTACCCAGAGAACACCGGGGAGCTGTTTTTT,CASSYPENTGELFF
.,TRBV6-1,many,TRBJ2-5,12,TGTGCCAGCAGTCGTTCGGCGGAGACCCAGTACTTC,CASSRSAETQYF
.,TRBV7-9,many,TRBJ1-1,11,TGTGCCAGCAGCTCCCTCCTTGAAGCTTTCTTT,CASSSLLEAFF
TRBD2,TRBV20-1,.,TRBJ2-1,15,TGCAGTGCTCGACCCCTAGCGGGGGGTTACAATGAGCAGTTCTTC,CSARPLAGGYNEQFF
.,TRBV7-2,many,TRBJ1-2,13,TGTGCCAGCAGCTTGGCCGGGATCTATGGCTACACCTTC,CASSLAGIYGYTF
TRBD1,TRBV29-1,.,TRBJ2-7,14,TGCAGCGTTGGTTTCGGGACAGGGGGGGGCGAGCAGTACTTC,CSVGFGTGGGEQYF
TRBD2,TRBV28,.,TRBJ2-1,16,TGTGCCAGCAGGGGGGGGCTAGCGGGAGAGTTGGATGAGCAGTTCTTC,CASRGGLAGELDEQFF
.,TRBV5-1,.,TRBJ1-4,14,TGCGCCAGCAGCTTGGGGGGGGCAGACGAAAAACTGTTTTTT,CASSLGGADEKLFF
.,TRBV27,few,TRBJ1-2,14,TGTGCCAGCAGTTTAAAAGGAGGTAACTATGGCTACACCTTC,CASSLKGGNYGYTF
.,TRBV7-6,few,TRBJ2-5,13,TGTGCCACCTCGAGGGGTTTGGGAGAGACCCAGTACTTC,CATSRGLGETQYF
.,TRBV11-2,many,TRBJ2-2,16,TGTGCCAGCAGCTTAGTCATTGCCAGGGAGGCCGGGGAGCTGTTTTTT,CASSLVIAREAGELFF
.,TRBV12-3/TRBV12-4,many,TRBJ2-2,13,TGTGCCAGCAGTTCTACTAATTCCGGGGAGCTGTTTTTT,CASSSTNSGELFF
.,TRBV15,few,TRBJ1-2,14,TGTGCCACCAGCAGAATGGTGGGGGTAGATGGCTACACCTTC,CATSRMVGVDGYTF
TRBD1,TRBV20-1,many,TRBJ1-4,12,TGCAGTGCGACCGACAGGGTTGAGAAACTGTTTTTT,CSATDRVEKLFF
.,TRBV20-1,many,TRBJ1-6,13,TGCAGTGCTACGGACACGAATAATTCACCCCTCCACTTT,CSATDTNNSPLHF
.,TRBV27,many,TRBJ2-3,14,TGTGCCAGCAGTTTATCCAGGGCGGTAGATACGCAGTATTTT,CASSLSRAVDTQYF
.,TRBV5-1,many,TRBJ2-5,15,TGCGCCAGCAGCTTGGCAACAGGGATTGAAGAGACCCAGTACTTC,CASSLATGIEETQYF
.,TRBV6-5,many,TRBJ2-3,14,TGTGCCAGCAGTTACCCCCGAGCAGGAGATACGCAGTATTTT,CASSYPRAGDTQYF
TRBD1,TRBV5-1,.,TRBJ2-7,15,TGCGCCAGCAGCCCCGGCGGGACAGGGGTATACGAGCAGTACTTC,CASSPGGTGVYEQYF
TRBD2,TRBV6-2/TRBV6-3,.,TRBJ2-1,15,TGTGCCAGCAGCCGAGGCGGGGGGGCAGACAATGAGCAGTTCTTC,CASSRGGGADNEQFF
.,TRBV15,.,TRBJ1-2,16,TGTGCCACCAGCAGAGATCTGGGGGCCGCGGGCGATGGCTACACCTTC,CATSRDLGAAGDGYTF
.,TRBV29-1,many,TRBJ1-2,12,TGCAGCGTCTGGGACAATAGGAATGGCTACACCTTC,CSVWDNRNGYTF
TRBD2,TRBV2,many,TRBJ2-7,16,TGTGCCAGCAGTGACCCGGGGGGGACTAAAAGCTACGAGCAGTACTTC,CASSDPGGTKSYEQYF
TRBD1,TRBV29-1,few,TRBJ2-7,13,TGCAGCGTGCTCCCGGGACAGACCTACGAGCAGTACTTC,CSVLPGQTYEQYF
.,TRBV20-1,many,TRBJ2-1,15,TGCAGTGCTAGCGGGGGCCAGAGCTCCTACAATGAGCAGTTCTTC,CSASGGQSSYNEQFF
.,TRBV7-9,many,TRBJ2-5,13,TGTGCCAGCAGCTTAGATCTCCGAGAGACCCAGTACTTC,CASSLDLRETQYF
TRBD2,TRBV4-2,many,TRBJ2-1,17,TGTGCCAGCAGTCAGAAGGGGGCTAGCGGGAGCTACAATGAGCAGTTCTTC,CASSQKGASGSYNEQFF
.,TRBV10-2,many,TRBJ1-6,13,TGCGCCAGCAGTGCGAAAAATAATTCACCCCTCCACTTT,CASSAKNNSPLHF
TRBD2,TRBV6-1,many,TRBJ2-5,14,TGTGCCATCGCACCCCGACTAGCTCAGGAGACCCAGTACTTC,CAIAPRLAQETQYF
.,TRBV14,many,TRBJ2-1,15,TGTGCCAGCAGCCGCCTAGGGGGGCCTTACAATGAGCAGTTCTTC,CASSRLGGPYNEQFF
.,TRBV20-1,.,TRBJ2-5,14,TGCAGTGCTAGAGACTTCGTGGGGGTAGAGACCCAGTACTTC,CSARDFVGVETQYF
.,TRBV18,many,TRBJ1-1,13,TGTGCCAGCTCACCCCAGGCGAACACTGAAGCTTTCTTT,CASSPQANTEAFF
.,TRBV7-9,medium-sized,TRBJ1-1,13,TGTGCCAGCAGCAAACAAGCTTCCACTGAAGCTTTCTTT,CASSKQASTEAFF
TRBD1,TRBV5-1,many,TRBJ2-7,16,TGCGCCAGCAGCTTGGCCTCCGGGACAGGTTATCGCGAGCAGTACTTC,CASSLASGTGYREQYF